Following are 22 T cell receptor beta chains from one sample sequenced in a study of blood T cells in healthy people across ages. Then a second PCR, running roughly 7 to 11 cycles, was carried out with a sample-barcoded 5' primer and a J-beta primer mix. MiXCR, run by TCRdb on the 5' RACE reads, gives a single entry per CDR3 protein. This sample yields some 780,000 distinct CDR3 sequences, of which just over 55% are seen a single time; roughly 26% belongs to the top ten. Sequenced: blood. All receptors come from a man in his forties or fifties in good health.

The V call is TRBV27, the J call TRBJ1-2, with 7 bases identical to TRBD1. Trimming took 7 bases from V and 5 from J; bases not matched to a gene: 16. This CDR3 contains 16 residues. The germline CDR1 and CDR2 sequences are MNHEY and SMNVEV (reference sequence). CDR3 nucleotide sequence: TGTGCCAGCACGGGGACAGTGACTCATTCGATATATGGCTACACCTTC. Its protein product is CASTGTVTHSIYGYTF.

This chain joins TRBV20-1 and TRBJ2-7; 7 bases line up with TRBD1. Trimming removed 4 bases from V and 0 bases from J; junction bases left unmatched: 15. Per germline, CDR1 DFQATT and CDR2 SNEGSKA (reference sequence). The CDR3 runs to 17 residues. The CDR3 nucleotides read TGCAGTGCTACACTTATCTCAGGGGGATCAAGCTCCTACGAGCAGTACTTC. Translation gives CSATLISGGSSSYEQYF.

The rearrangement links TRBV28 to TRBJ2-7; D is unclear. The ends were cut back, 3 bases at V and 10 bases at J, with 16 bases in the middle. This CDR3 is built from 13 residues. From germline, CDR1 is MDHEN and CDR2 SYDVKM. The DNA for the CDR3 is TGTGCCAGCAGTTTTCCCTCCCTGGGTACCCAGTACTTC. Residues: CASSFPSLGTQYF.

V usage is TRBV5-1 and J usage is TRBJ1-1; possibly TRBD1 for D (5 bases). V dropped 0 bases and J dropped 6 bases, with 12 bases sitting between them. The CDR3 runs 14 residues. Germline CDR1 and CDR2: SGHRS and YFSETQ. CDR3 protein: CASSLAGTRPEAFF. Here the CDR3 DNA reads TGCGCCAGCAGCTTGGCCGGGACCCGTCCTGAAGCTTTCTTT.

The chain uses TRBV11-2 and TRBJ2-7, with 7 bases fitting TRBD1. This CDR3 region has 16 residues. The germline gives CDR1 SGHAT, CDR2 FQNNGV. V gave up 4 bases and J gave up 1 base; unmatched junction bases: 10. Written as DNA, the CDR3 is TGTGCCAGCAGCTCACTAAAGGGACAGAAGTCCTACGAGCAGTACTTC. This codes for CASSSLKGQKSYEQYF.

V is TRBV20-1 and J is TRBJ2-7, with no clear D. Deletions cut 6 bases from V and 3 bases from J, with 15 bases between. Germline CDR1 DFQATT, CDR2 SNEGSKA (reference sequence). There are 13 residues in the CDR3. The CDR3 reads CSARLQNRYEQYF. As DNA, the CDR3 is TGCAGTGCAAGGCTCCAGAATCGCTACGAGCAGTACTTC.

This clonotype was detected a few times. The chain recombines TRBV20-1 with TRBJ2-5, with D possibly matching TRBD2 (6 bases). The V gene lost 3 bases and the J gene lost 5 bases, with 10 bases spanning the gap. Germline-derived CDR1 and CDR2 are DFQATT and SNEGSKA (reference sequence). The CDR3 extends over 12 amino acids. This CDR3 reads CSASGSGETQYF. The CDR3 DNA sequence: TGCAGTGCTAGCGGGAGCGGTGAGACCCAGTACTTC.

The gene calls are TRBV7-9 and TRBJ2-3; D is possibly TRBD1 or TRBD2 (5 bases each). CDR1 is SEHNR and CDR2 is FQNEAQ in the germline V gene (reference sequence). This CDR3 contains 13 residues. V gave up 1 base and J gave up 6 bases, with 8 bases separating them. In DNA, the CDR3 is TGTGCCAGCAGCTTAGGGGGGATGGATACGCAGTATTTT. Amino acids: CASSLGGMDTQYF. The full variable domain, rest sourced from reference TRBV7-9 and TRBJ2-3, is DTGVSQNPRHKITKRGQNVTFRCDPISEHNRLYWYRQTLGQGPEFLTYFQNEAQLEKSRLLSDRFSAERPKGSFSTLEIQRTEQGDSAMYLCASSLGGMDTQYFGPGTRLTVL.

Comment on this clonotype: Given a much more abundant clone one base away, this may be a read error. The rearrangement uses TRBV4-1 and TRBJ2-4, with 8 bases identical to TRBD2. The J call is in doubt because the DNA end fits TRBJ2-7 better. The CDR3 extends over 17 amino acids. In germline, CDR1 is MGHRA, CDR2 YSYEKL. Here the CDR3 DNA reads TGCGCCAGCAGCGATCCTAGAGTGGGGACTAGTTCTTACGAGCAGTACTTC. It codes for CASSDPRVGTSSYEQYF.

This clonotype has only a few counts. This rearrangement joins TRBV15 to TRBJ2-3, with TRBD2 matching over 7 bases. Per the germline V gene, CDR1 is LNHNV and CDR2 is YYDKDF (reference sequence). The CDR3 length is 20 residues. The J segment lost 6 bases and the V segment lost 0 bases, leaving 21 bases of the junction unmatched. Here the CDR3 reads CATSRDHFEGGAPAVDTQYF. The CDR3 DNA reads as TGTGCCACCAGCAGAGATCATTTTGAGGGAGGGGCCCCGGCCGTGGATACGCAGTATTTT.

This clonotype was counted only a few times. This may stem from a read error, because a much larger clone lies one nucleotide away. J is TRBJ2-1 and V is TRBV6-4; 9 nucleotides line up with TRBD1. The J call is doubtful: the DNA matches TRBJ2-7 better. CDR1 MRHNA and CDR2 SNTAGT come from the germline V gene. This CDR3 has 15 residues. CDR3 DNA sequence: TGTGCCAGCAGCCCGGGACAGGGATCCTACAATGAGCAGTACTTC. This translates into CASSPGQGSYNEQYF.

This clonotype appeared a few times. The V call is TRBV7-2, the J call TRBJ2-7; 10 bases fit TRBD2. The V and J ends lost 0 bases and 4 bases, in that order; junction bases with no gene match: 3. CDR1 SGHTA and CDR2 FQGNSA come from the germline V gene. The CDR3 is 15 residues long. The CDR3 loop reads CASSLAGTSAYEQYF. The CDR3 coding sequence is TGTGCCAGCAGCTTAGCGGGGACTAGCGCTTACGAGCAGTACTTC.

The chain recombines TRBV27 with TRBJ2-5; TRBD1 matches 7 bases. CDR3 length equals 13 residues. CDR1 and CDR2 from the germline V gene are MNHEY and SMNVEV (reference sequence). V shed 6 bases, J shed 5 bases, and the junction held 6 bases outside the gene matches. The DNA for the CDR3 is TGTGCCAGCAGACGACAGGGATGGGAGACCCAGTACTTC. It translates to CASRRQGWETQYF.

This clonotype appeared a single time. The chain employs TRBV28 and TRBJ2-1; D remains ambiguous. The J call is uncertain, as TRBJ2-7 better fits the DNA end. This CDR3 is built from 12 residues. Germline CDR1 MDHEN, CDR2 SYDVKM. The CDR3 loop reads CADRVSYNEQYF. CDR3 coding DNA: TGTGCCGACCGGGTCTCCTACAATGAGCAGTACTTC.

This clonotype showed up just a few times. The gene calls are TRBV29-1 and TRBJ2-3; possibly TRBD2 for D (6 bases). V shed 6 bases and J shed 6 bases, with 22 bases lying between them. CDR1 and CDR2 (germline): SQVTM, ANQGSEA. The CDR3 is 15 amino acids. The CDR3 loop reads CSVDAEGSSIDTQYF. The CDR3 bases are TGCAGCGTCGACGCGGAGGGATCTTCGATTGATACGCAGTATTTT.

This chain links TRBV11-2 with TRBJ2-1; TRBD2 matches at 8 bases. J gave up 5 bases and V 8 bases, and 8 bases lay outside the gene matches. Germline lookup yields CDR1 SGHAT and CDR2 FQNNGV. This CDR3 comprises 14 residues. The CDR3 sequence: CASRSSGSHNEQFF. CDR3 in DNA: TGTGCCAGCCGCTCCAGCGGGAGCCACAATGAGCAGTTCTTC.

The chain recombines TRBV29-1 with TRBJ2-4; tentative D call: TRBD1 (5 bases). CDR1 and CDR2 (germline): SQVTM, ANQGSEA. Between the trimmed V and J ends, which lost 6 bases and 3 bases, there was a span of 18 bases. CDR3 length: 15 residues. In DNA, the CDR3 is TGCAGCGTCCCCGACAGTTCCTCCGGCAAAAACATTCAGTACTTC. Translation gives CSVPDSSSGKNIQYF.

In this sample, this clonotype turned up a few times. The V gene is TRBV3-1, the J gene TRBJ2-7, with D unclear. The V gene's germline CDR1 is LGHDT and CDR2 YNNKEL (reference sequence). The V end was cut by 1 base, the J end by 5 bases, with 6 bases between. The CDR3 runs 12 residues. The CDR3 region is CASSQVEDEQYF. The CDR3 DNA sequence: TGTGCCAGCAGCCAAGTTGAGGACGAGCAGTACTTC.

The chain employs TRBV6-8 and TRBJ2-7; possibly TRBD2 for D (5 bases). The end of the DNA is better explained by TRBJ2-5, so the J call may be wrong. CDR1 MNHGY and CDR2 SAAAGT come from the germline V gene. The CDR3 has 17 amino acids. The CDR3 loop reads CASSRPGERPRIETQYF. In DNA, the CDR3 is TGTGCCAGCAGCCGCCCCGGCGAGCGGCCCCGCATAGAGACCCAGTACTTC.

V usage is TRBV11-2 and J usage is TRBJ2-6; no firm D call. CDR3 length: 15 amino acids. Looked up from germline, CDR1 is SGHAT and CDR2 is FQNNGV. V was pared by 5 bases and J by 8 bases, with 16 bases between. The CDR3 reads CASSRAYRQTNVLTF. The CDR3 DNA follows: TGTGCCAGCAGCAGAGCTTATAGGCAGACCAACGTCCTGACTTTC.

About this clonotype itself: One end of the junction does not line up with germline, which may come from a read error. The rearrangement links TRBV6-5 to TRBJ1-2; 10 bases fit TRBD1. This CDR3 spans 15 amino acids. Germline V CDR1 and CDR2: MNHEY, SVGAGI. The DNA of the CDR3 is TGTGCTAGCAGTTCCCGGGACAGGGGAGACTATGGCTACACCTTC. Translated: CASSSRDRGDYGYTF.

This clonotype has more than one count but fewer than ten. The chain uses TRBV2 and TRBJ2-7, with 8 positions matching TRBD2. Gene TRBJ2-5 matches the end of the DNA better, so the J call may be wrong. CDR3 size: 18 residues. CDR1 is SNHLY, CDR2 FYNNEI, per germline. The CDR3 coding sequence is TGTGCCAGCAGTGAATTCGGCGGGGGACTAGAACTGGATGAGACCCAGTACTTC. Encoded protein: CASSEFGGGLELDETQYF.